The source of this T cell receptor beta chain is a study of post-analysis software for immune sequencing data. Whole-study results and caveats: Five or six TRBV segments appeared more often in patients than in controls, and TRBV5-6, TRBV5-1 and TRBV20-1 were among these.

The CDR3 has 15 amino acids. CDR1 and CDR2 (germline): SQVTM, ANQGSEA. Trimming pared 3 bases from V and 7 bases from J, leaving 21 bases between. cDNA libraries for TCR beta contained unique molecular identifiers. One entry per CDR3 protein results from TCRdb running MiXCR on the PCR reads. The sample has approximately 150,000 distinct CDR3 sequences, 25% to 35% seen once. This clonotype was counted many times. Its antigen is unknown. The V call is TRBV29-1, the J call TRBJ1-2; a weak D match, TRBD1 (6 bases). Input material: blood. The TCR comes from a girl between 10 and 17 years old with multiple sclerosis. CDR3 bases: TGCAGCGTTGATTGGACAGACTCCGCGCTTGGTGGCTACACCTTC. It yields the protein CSVDWTDSALGGYTF.